These T cell receptor beta chains were read from a single sample in a study of blood T cell repertoires in COVID-19. Data came from immunoSEQ multiplex PCR; TCRdb stores just in-frame clones and leaves some out. This sample has some 250,000 clones, with roughly 79% found just once. Sequenced material: PBMCs or T cells enriched from blood (not recorded which). These receptors were taken from a man between 35 and 55 years old who had recovered from COVID-19. Each CDR3 is given with its conserved first and last residue. D genes are given only for firm matches. A row's size may be missing; if present it is once, few, many or a size class.

J gene,D gene,clone size,V gene,CDR3 DNA,CDR3 protein
TRBJ2-1,-,-,TRBV18,TGTGCCAGCTCACCCTCGCAGTACAATGAGCAGTTCTTC,CASSPSQYNEQFF
TRBJ1-2,-,few,TRBV20-1,TGCAGTGCTAGTCTGCCAGGAAGCTATGGCTACACCTTC,CSASLPGSYGYTF
TRBJ1-5,-,few,TRBV28,TGTGCCAGCAGTCGGGGGGGGAATCAGCCCCAGCATTTT,CASSRGGNQPQHF
TRBJ2-2,TRBD2,-,TRBV4-3,TGCGCCAGTAGATTAGCGGGGGGGGTCACCGGGGAGCTGTTTTTT,CASRLAGGVTGELFF
TRBJ1-1,-,-,TRBV18,TGTGCCAGCTCACCACCGCCAGGCTCTTACACTGAAGCTTTCTTT,CASSPPPGSYTEAFF
TRBJ1-6,-,few,TRBV28,TGTGCCAGCAGTTTGAGCTCCTATAATTCACCCCTCCACTTT,CASSLSSYNSPLHF
TRBJ1-1,TRBD1,-,TRBV27,TGTGCCAGCAGTTGGGACAGGGTAGCTGAAGCTTTCTTT,CASSWDRVAEAFF
TRBJ2-7,-,-,TRBV5-1,TGCGCCAGCAGCTTCCGTTTTAGCGAGCAGTACTTC,CASSFRFSEQYF
TRBJ2-1,TRBD2,-,TRBV3-1/TRBV3-2,TGTGCCAGCAGCCAGGGACTAGCGGGAGGCTACAATGAGCAGTTCTTC,CASSQGLAGGYNEQFF
TRBJ1-3,TRBD1,-,TRBV2,TGTGCCAGCCTACAGGGGCCGCACACCATATATTTT,CASLQGPHTIYF
TRBJ1-6,TRBD1,-,TRBV27,TGTGCCAGCAGCCGGGACAGCCGGCCCGAGTCCTATAATTCACCCCTCCACTTT,CASSRDSRPESYNSPLHF
TRBJ2-7,TRBD1,once,TRBV27,TGTGCCAGCAGTTTAGGGACAGGGATGTCCTACGAGCAGTACTTC,CASSLGTGMSYEQYF
TRBJ2-1,-,-,TRBV5-1,TGCGCCAGCAGCTTGGGGGGAGGAGACCTCTCCTACAATGAGCAGTTCTTC,CASSLGGGDLSYNEQFF
TRBJ1-1,-,-,TRBV3-1/TRBV3-2,TGTGCCAGCAGCCAAGGGATGGGGGGAGCTTTCTTT,CASSQGMGGAFF
TRBJ2-7,-,-,TRBV7-8,TGTGCCACCCAGGGGCTAGCGGACTCCTACGAGCAGTACTTC,CATQGLADSYEQYF
TRBJ2-7,TRBD1,-,TRBV5-8,TGTGCCAGCAGCCTGTCCGGGACAGGGCTTGTCGAGCAGTACTTC,CASSLSGTGLVEQYF
TRBJ2-2,TRBD2,-,TRBV30,TGTGCCTCCCCGGAACTAGCGGGGGGAATGAACACCGGGGAGCTGTTTTTT,CASPELAGGMNTGELFF
TRBJ1-1,-,-,TRBV5-1,TGCGCCAGCAAAAGGACCGGGGGTTCGAACACTGAAGCTTTCTTT,CASKRTGGSNTEAFF
TRBJ2-4,TRBD2,-,TRBV5-6,TGTGCCAGCAACCAAGCGGGAGGAGCCAAAAACATTCAGTACTTC,CASNQAGGAKNIQYF
TRBJ1-3,-,-,TRBV18,TGTGCCAGCTCACCATACGACAGCTCTGGAAACACCATATATTTT,CASSPYDSSGNTIYF
TRBJ2-2,-,-,TRBV28,TGTGCCAGCAGTTTGTCGGGGGGGGAGCTGTTTTTT,CASSLSGGELFF
TRBJ1-5,TRBD1,few,TRBV6-2/TRBV6-3,TGTGCCAGCAGCAGGACAGGGACCAATCAGCCCCAGCATTTT,CASSRTGTNQPQHF
TRBJ1-5,-,-,TRBV18,TGTGCCAGCTCCGGGGGGGGGCTGGATCAGCCCCAGCATTTT,CASSGGGLDQPQHF